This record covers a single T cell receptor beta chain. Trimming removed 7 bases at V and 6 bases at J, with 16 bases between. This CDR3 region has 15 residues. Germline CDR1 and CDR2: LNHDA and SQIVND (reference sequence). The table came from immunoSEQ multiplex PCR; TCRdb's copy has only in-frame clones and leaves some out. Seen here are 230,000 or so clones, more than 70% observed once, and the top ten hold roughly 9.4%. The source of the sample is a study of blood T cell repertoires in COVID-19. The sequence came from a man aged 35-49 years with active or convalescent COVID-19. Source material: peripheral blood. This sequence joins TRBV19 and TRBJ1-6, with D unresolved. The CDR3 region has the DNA TGTGCCAGTACGTCCACGGGATTCGGTAATTCACCCCTCCACTTT. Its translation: CASTSTGFGNSPLHF.